The clone carrying this T cell receptor (beta chain) was counted at least ten times. Its antigen is currently unknown. The record originates from a study of identical twins. Study findings and constraints: Modelling underestimated the level of out-of-frame TCR alpha sharing observed in monozygotic twins.

A universal primer site was created by template switching, with the cDNA bearing unique molecular identifiers. TCRdb analysed the 5' RACE reads with MiXCR anew, one entry per CDR3 protein. The table lists hundreds of thousands of distinct CDR3 sequences, 8.5% to 9.5% of them singletons. Every sampled donor was Caucasian and healthy. The data also belong to a second study, concerning yellow fever vaccine responses in identical twins.

Sequenced sample: CD8+ T cells sorted from blood. The receptor was derived from a woman younger than 30 in good health.

The CDR3 DNA reads as TGCAGTGCTAGAGGACTAGCCTCCTACAATGAGCAGTTCTTC. Residues: CSARGLASYNEQFF. The chain combines TRBV20-1 with TRBJ2-1; TRBD2 agrees at 7 bases. V was pared by 1 base and J by 0 bases, with 0 bases of the junction left unmatched. This CDR3 is built from 14 residues. Germline CDR1 and CDR2: DFQATT and SNEGSKA (reference sequence).